This T cell receptor beta chain is from a study of identical twins. The table lists this clonotype with a few counts. Template switching added a universal primer binding site, and final cDNA carried unique molecular identifiers. TCRdb re-called the 5' RACE reads with MiXCR, one entry per CDR3 protein. The sample has fewer than 500,000 distinct CDR3 sequences; about 13% are singletons. This CDR3 comprises 19 residues. The V end was cut by 4 bases, the J end by 0 bases, with 22 bases between. CDR1 is MNHNS and CDR2 is SASEGT in the germline V gene. In addition, the sample was reused for a study of yellow fever vaccine responses in identical twins.

Sequenced sample: CD4+ T cells sorted from blood. The sequence derives from a woman under 30 in good health. The chain combines TRBV6-1 with TRBJ2-4; possibly TRBD2 for D (6 bases). The CDR3 is CASSVGSEWAGLAKNIQYF. The CDR3 coding sequence is TGTGCCAGCAGTGTCGGGAGCGAGTGGGCAGGACTAGCCAAAAACATTCAGTACTTC.